The 25 T cell receptor beta chains given below trace back to one sample, sequenced in a study of blood T cells in healthy people across ages. The authors ran a second PCR of about 7 to 11 cycles using a sample-barcoded 5' primer and a J-beta primer mix. From the 5' RACE reads, TCRdb called clonotypes with MiXCR, one entry per CDR3 protein. The table records hundreds of thousands of distinct CDR3 sequences, 49% of them present only once. Sequenced sample: blood. These receptors were taken from an older woman in good health.

This clonotype has just a few counts. This sequence joins TRBV2 and TRBJ2-3, with a tentative D call TRBD2 (5 bases). V was pared by 3 bases and J by 2 bases, with 9 bases between. CDR3 size: 14 residues. Germline CDR1 SNHLY, CDR2 FYNNEI. CDR3 in amino acids: CASSERTATDTQYF. CDR3 DNA: TGTGCCAGCAGTGAGAGGACTGCCACAGATACGCAGTATTTT. The variable domain in full, completed from reference TRBV2 and TRBJ2-3, reads EPEVTQTPSHQVTQMGQEVILRCVPISNHLYFYWYRQILGQKVEFLVSFYNNEISEKSEIFDDQFSVERPDGSNFTLKIRSTKLEDSAMYFCASSERTATDTQYFGPGTRLTVL.

The chain couples TRBV5-1 to TRBJ2-1; 11 bases fit TRBD2. The germline V gene encodes CDR1 SGHRS and CDR2 YFSETQ. V shed 5 bases and J 6 bases; nucleotides not matched to a gene: 4. The length of the CDR3 is 14 residues. This CDR3 is CASRLAGDSNEQFF. CDR3 in DNA: TGCGCCAGCAGACTAGCGGGAGATAGCAATGAGCAGTTCTTC.

There are a few counts of this clonotype. The J gene is TRBJ1-5, the V gene TRBV11-1; unclear D gene. The germline CDR1 and CDR2 sequences are SGHAT and FQDESV (reference sequence). This CDR3 region has 14 residues. Deletions cut 2 bases from V and 9 bases from J, with 14 bases between. The CDR3 reads CASSLNRGDSPQHF. The CDR3 DNA reads as TGTGCCAGCAGCTTAAATCGCGGAGATTCGCCCCAGCATTTT.

This clonotype has a handful of counts. V is TRBV11-2 and J is TRBJ2-5; TRBD1 might be the D (5 bases). The V gene lost 5 bases and the J gene lost 4 bases, with 11 bases spanning the gap. CDR1 is SGHAT and CDR2 is FQNNGV in the germline V gene. The CDR3 is 13 amino acids. CDR3 protein: CASSETGSETQYF. The DNA for the CDR3 is TGTGCCAGCAGCGAAACAGGCTCAGAGACCCAGTACTTC.

A few counts support this clonotype. The chain uses TRBV20-1 and TRBJ2-1; 7 bases line up with TRBD2. CDR1 DFQATT and CDR2 SNEGSKA come from the germline V gene (reference sequence). The V segment lost 3 bases and the J segment 6 bases; nucleotides outside the gene matches: 8. This CDR3 is built from 14 residues. The CDR3 bases are TGCAGTGCTAGGGACGCGGGAGACGGCAATGAGCAGTTCTTC. Its translation: CSARDAGDGNEQFF.

The CDR3 bases are TGCAGTGCTAGATCCCCGACTAGCGGATTTTCCTACGAGCAGTACTTC. Translating it yields CSARSPTSGFSYEQYF. The rearrangement uses TRBV20-1 and TRBJ2-7, with TRBD2 identical over 9 bases. CDR1 and CDR2 from the germline V gene are DFQATT and SNEGSKA (reference sequence). The CDR3 spans 16 residues. V was pared by 2 bases and J by 1 base, with 9 bases of the junction left unmatched.

The rearrangement uses TRBV12-3 or TRBV12-4 and TRBJ2-3, with a possible D match to TRBD2 (6 bases). V gave up 6 bases and J gave up 4 bases, with 20 bases separating them. The CDR3 loop spans 16 amino acids. CDR3 in DNA: TGTGCCAGCAGGCGAATCCTAGCGCTGAGAGCAGATACGCAGTATTTT. Protein sequence: CASRRILALRADTQYF.

This clonotype came up a few times. The chain has TRBV10-3 and TRBJ2-3; 8 positions agree with TRBD2. The germline gives CDR1 ENHRY, CDR2 SYGVKD. V trimming: 7 bases; J trimming: 1 base; junction bases outside the gene matches: 19. The CDR3 loop spans 19 amino acids. The CDR3 protein is CAITPTTSGQDLRTDTQYF. The CDR3 DNA is TGTGCCATCACCCCCACAACTAGCGGACAAGACCTCCGCACAGATACGCAGTATTTT.

The CDR3 nucleotides are TGTGCCAGCAGCTTAGCGCCCTCCGGATTTGACCATGGCTACACCTTC. Its translation: CASSLAPSGFDHGYTF. V and J are TRBV7-8 and TRBJ1-2; D is undetermined. The V and J ends lost 0 bases and 6 bases respectively, with 17 bases between them. Germline V gene sequence: CDR1 SGHVS, CDR2 FQNEAQ. The CDR3 is made up of 16 amino acids. Looking up the rest from reference TRBV7-8 and TRBJ1-2 gives the full variable domain: GAGVSQSPRYKVAKRGQDVALRCDPISGHVSLFWYQQALGQGPEFLTYFQNEAQLDKSGLPSDRFFAERPEGSVSTLKIQRTQQEDSAVYLCASSLAPSGFDHGYTFGSGTRLTVV.

The chain combines TRBV7-2 with TRBJ2-1, with 9 nucleotides matching TRBD2. The J segment lost 2 bases and the V segment lost 3 bases, leaving 2 bases of the junction unmatched. Germline V gene lookup returns CDR1 SGHTA and CDR2 FQGNSA. The CDR3 contains 15 residues. In DNA form, the CDR3 reads TGTGCCAGCAGCTTCTCTAGCGGGGCCTACAATGAGCAGTTCTTC. This encodes CASSFSSGAYNEQFF.

The J gene is TRBJ1-2, the V gene TRBV7-6; 7 bases match TRBD1. CDR1 is SGHVS and CDR2 is FNYEAQ in the germline V gene. The length of the CDR3 is 14 residues. V was pared by 1 base and J by 4 bases, with 3 bases of the junction left unmatched. CDR3 bases: TGTGCCAGCAGCTTAGGAGGGGACAGCTATGGCTACACCTTC. Translating it yields CASSLGGDSYGYTF.

The chain couples TRBV7-2 to TRBJ2-2; 8 positions match TRBD1. The V and J ends lost 0 bases and 6 bases, in that order; junction bases with no gene match: 3. Germline values: CDR1 SGHTA, CDR2 FQGNSA. The CDR3 extends over 15 amino acids. CDR3 sequence (DNA): TGTGCCAGCAGCTTAGCCCCGACAGGGGCCGGGGAGCTGTTTTTT. Amino acids: CASSLAPTGAGELFF.

The V and J genes are TRBV4-2 and TRBJ2-1; weak D call: TRBD2 (6 bases). The CDR3 has 15 amino acids. Trimming left V 4 bases short and J 7 bases short, with 17 bases between. Germline V gene sequence: CDR1 LGHNA, CDR2 YNFKEQ. The CDR3 DNA reads as TGTGCCAGCAGCCTCCAGGATTTGGGAGGTAATGAGCAGTTCTTC. Translating gives CASSLQDLGGNEQFF.

The rearrangement joins TRBV5-1 to TRBJ2-5; 8 nucleotides align to TRBD2. The DNA end is more similar to TRBJ2-7, so the J call may be wrong. CDR3 length equals 15 residues. Germline lookup yields CDR1 SGHRS and CDR2 YFSETQ. CDR3 sequence: CASSLVSGGLDEQYF. For the CDR3, the DNA is TGCGCCAGCAGCTTGGTCTCGGGAGGGCTTGACGAGCAGTACTTC.

The genes are TRBV14 and TRBJ2-1; tentatively, D is TRBD2 (6 bases). V dropped 4 bases and J dropped 11 bases, with 15 bases sitting between them. Germline CDR1 SGHDN, CDR2 FVKESK. The CDR3 extends over 13 amino acids. CDR3 region: CASSPRLVGQQFF. CDR3 DNA: TGTGCCAGCAGCCCAAGACTAGTCGGGCAGCAGTTCTTC.

A few counts support this clonotype. V usage is TRBV29-1 and J usage is TRBJ1-1, with TRBD1 as a possible D gene (5 bases). The CDR3 covers 9 residues. Germline V gives CDR1 SQVTM, CDR2 ANQGSEA. V lost 3 bases, J lost 9 bases, and 5 bases lay in between. The CDR3 region has the DNA TGCAGCGTTGAGGGGCAAGCTTTCTTT. Its translation is CSVEGQAFF.

V gene TRBV20-1 combines with J gene TRBJ2-1, with D maybe TRBD1 (5 bases). Gene TRBJ2-7 matches the end of the DNA better, so the J call may be wrong. This CDR3 is built from 15 residues. Germline loops: CDR1 DFQATT, CDR2 SNEGSKA (reference sequence). CDR3 residues: CSARVSDSSYNEQYF. The CDR3 DNA reads as TGCAGTGCTAGGGTGAGCGACAGCTCCTACAATGAGCAGTACTTC.

This chain connects TRBV7-3 to TRBJ1-5; no clear D. Per germline, CDR1 SGHTA and CDR2 FQGTGA. The ends were cut back, 3 bases at V and 9 bases at J, with 12 bases in the middle. CDR3 length: 13 amino acids. CDR3 nucleotide sequence: TGTGCCAGCAGCTTGAGGATGGATTCGCCCCAGCATTTT. This gives the protein CASSLRMDSPQHF.

This sequence joins TRBV7-2 and TRBJ1-6; D remains unclear. Germline V gene data show CDR1 as SGHTA and CDR2 as FQGNSA. V was clipped by 5 bases and J by 7 bases, with 12 bases between them. The CDR3 contains 14 residues. This CDR3 reads CASSRLAGNSPLHF. For the CDR3, the DNA is TGTGCCAGCAGCCGGCTGGCTGGGAATTCACCCCTCCACTTT. The full variable domain, rest sourced from reference TRBV7-2 and TRBJ1-6, is GAGVSQSPSNKVTEKGKDVELRCDPISGHTALYWYRQSLGQGLEFLIYFQGNSAPDKSGLPSDRFSAERTGGSVSTLTIQRTQQEDSAVYLCASSRLAGNSPLHFGNGTRLTVT.

There are a few counts of this clonotype. The CDR3 region is CASSPPPSYNSPLHF. The CDR3 nucleotides read TGTGCCAGCAGCCCCCCGCCCTCCTATAATTCACCCCTCCACTTT. The chain uses TRBV12-3 or TRBV12-4 and TRBJ1-6, with D hard to call. Trimming stripped 6 bases from V and 0 bases from J, with 9 bases between. The CDR3 is made up of 15 amino acids.

This clonotype was counted only a few times. Here the CDR3 reads CSAATGGAWETQYF. The DNA for the CDR3 is TGCAGTGCCGCAACAGGGGGCGCCTGGGAGACCCAGTACTTC. The V and J genes are TRBV20-1 and TRBJ2-5, with 9 positions matching TRBD1. V trimming: 6 bases; J trimming: 5 bases; junction bases outside the gene matches: 10. The CDR3 totals 14 residues. The germline V gene has CDR1 DFQATT and CDR2 SNEGSKA (reference sequence).

The V gene is TRBV7-3, the J gene TRBJ1-2, with D maybe TRBD1 (5 bases). V was shortened by 5 bases and J by 3 bases, with 16 bases between the two germline ends. Germline V gives CDR1 SGHTA, CDR2 FQGTGA. The length of the CDR3 is 15 residues. This CDR3 reads CASSPGSLTDYGYTF. CDR3 nucleotide sequence: TGTGCCAGCAGCCCGGGGAGCCTGACAGACTATGGCTACACCTTC.

Note on this clonotype: The junction departs from germline at one end; a sequencing error may be responsible. V usage is TRBV11-2 and J usage is TRBJ2-2, with D possibly matching TRBD2 (6 bases). From germline, CDR1 is SGHAT and CDR2 FQNNGV. The CDR3 runs 19 residues. The DNA for the CDR3 is TGTACCAGCAGCTCTACCCTACTCCTGGGACTGCCGAACACCGGGGAGCTGTTTTTT. Translating it yields CTSSSTLLLGLPNTGELFF.

J is TRBJ2-4 and V is TRBV7-2; D possibly matches TRBD1 or TRBD2 (5 bases each). This CDR3 has 13 amino acids. Germline V gives CDR1 SGHTA, CDR2 FQGNSA. Trimming stripped 4 bases from V and 1 base from J, with 5 bases between. The CDR3 DNA follows: TGTGCCAGCAGCTGGGGGGCCAAAAACATTCAGTACTTC. This translates into CASSWGAKNIQYF.

The gene calls are TRBV7-6 and TRBJ2-1, with D unresolved. Trimming removed 5 bases at V and 2 bases at J, with 13 bases between. Germline assignment: CDR1 SGHVS and CDR2 FNYEAQ. The CDR3 is 15 residues long. CDR3 DNA: TGTGCCAGCAGCCCCAGTGGGTTGGCCTACAATGAGCAGTTCTTC. It codes for CASSPSGLAYNEQFF. Full variable domain (rest looked up from reference TRBV7-6 and TRBJ2-1): GAGVSQSPRYKVTKRGQDVALRCDPISGHVSLYWYRQALGQGPEFLTYFNYEAQQDKSGLPNDRFSAERPEGSISTLTIQRTEQRDSAMYRCASSPSGLAYNEQFFGPGTRLTVL.